The rows below give T cell receptor beta chains drawn from one sample of a study of cytomegalovirus exposure and HLA in healthy donors. Some clones are missing from TCRdb's copy, which holds only in-frame ones; the method was immunoSEQ multiplex PCR. The table includes about 160,000 clones, over 70% detected once. Sequenced: PBMCs. Receptors were obtained from a woman in her thirties in good health and CMV-seronegative. Both conserved end residues are part of each CDR3. Each record gives: V gene, J gene, CDR3 protein.

>TRBV4-1|TRBJ1-1
CASSQGQGATEAFF
>TRBV21-1|TRBJ2-7
CASSKDGGGKSHEQYF
>TRBV7-9|TRBJ2-3
CASSYHSGGNTDTQYF
>TRBV20-1|TRBJ2-7
CGAPRGYEQYF
>TRBV30|TRBJ1-1
CACETGVGTEAFF
>TRBV12-5|TRBJ2-2
CASGLEQINTGELFF
>TRBV6-5|TRBJ1-1
CASSSRWGVKGTEAFF
>TRBV2|TRBJ2-3
CASSVDRGADTQYF
>TRBV18|TRBJ2-7
CASSQAGGEQYF
>TRBV5-1|TRBJ1-1
CASSLAARLAGAPFLEAFF
>TRBV6-1|TRBJ2-2
CASSRQGATGELFF
>TRBV5-4|TRBJ1-1
CASSRLRDGTEAFF
>TRBV5-1|TRBJ2-7
CASSIRGGAYEQYF
>TRBV14|TRBJ1-2
CASSQTGGPYGYTF
>TRBV9|-
CASSPQGGNYEQYF
>TRBV9|TRBJ1-1
CASSAEWGTNTEAFF
>TRBV6-1|TRBJ2-5
CASTSRETQYF
>TRBV4-1|TRBJ1-2
CASSQDGQGGYGYTF
>TRBV11-3|TRBJ1-1
CASSFHPGQGNTEAFF
>TRBV9|TRBJ2-2
CASSVEGAGLTGELFF
>TRBV5-1|TRBJ2-3
CASTSGGARGTQYF
>TRBV6-4|TRBJ1-6
CASSWTGLHNSPLHF